This TCR beta chain appears in the sequencing data of a study of human T cells and chemical hapten exposure. Whole-study context: Doses of diphenylcyclopropenone went to the patients' scalps weekly throughout the approximately 25-week study.

Specified time point: pre-sensitization, week 0. Treatment indicated: therapeutic diphenylcyclopropenone sensitization with weekly scalp DPC. The CDR3 runs 14 residues. Trimming removed 6 bases from V and 5 bases from J; junction bases left unmatched: 4. Germline values: CDR1 MNHEY, CDR2 SVGEGT. Individual cDNA molecules (in the library) carried attached unique molecular identifiers. Each CDR3 protein is one row after TCRdb ran MiXCR on the RACE reads. The sample records 85,000 to 120,000 distinct CDR3 sequences, about 12% being singletons. This clonotype was observed at least ten times. This chain uses TRBV6-2 or TRBV6-3 with TRBJ2-2, with TRBD1 identical over 9 bases. This receptor was taken from a woman between 50 and 59 years old with alopecia areata. Some clones in this sample may be carry-over from other donors' samples. The sample here was whole blood, taken in connection with sensitization to the hapten diphenylcyclopropenone (DPC). For the CDR3, the DNA is TGTGCCAGCAGCGGACAGGGGTCGACCGGGGAGCTGTTTTTT. Translating gives CASSGQGSTGELFF.